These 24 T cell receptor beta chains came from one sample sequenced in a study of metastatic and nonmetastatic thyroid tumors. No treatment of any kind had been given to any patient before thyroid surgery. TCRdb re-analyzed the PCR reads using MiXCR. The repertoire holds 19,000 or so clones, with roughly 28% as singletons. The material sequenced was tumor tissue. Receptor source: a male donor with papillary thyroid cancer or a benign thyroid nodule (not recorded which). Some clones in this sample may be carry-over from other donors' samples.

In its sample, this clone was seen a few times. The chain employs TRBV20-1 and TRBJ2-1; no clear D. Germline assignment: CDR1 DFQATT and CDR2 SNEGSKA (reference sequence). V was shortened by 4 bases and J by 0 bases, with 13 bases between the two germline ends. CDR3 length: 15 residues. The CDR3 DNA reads TGCAGTGCTACTTCAGCCTCCCTCTCCTACAATGAGCAGTTCTTC. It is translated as CSATSASLSYNEQFF.

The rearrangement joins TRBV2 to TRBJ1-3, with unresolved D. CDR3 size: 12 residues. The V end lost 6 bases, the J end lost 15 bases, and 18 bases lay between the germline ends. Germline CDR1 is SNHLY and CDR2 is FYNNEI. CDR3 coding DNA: TGTGCCAGCAGGTCGCTGGGTCGGCCTCCATATTTT. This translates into CASRSLGRPPYF.

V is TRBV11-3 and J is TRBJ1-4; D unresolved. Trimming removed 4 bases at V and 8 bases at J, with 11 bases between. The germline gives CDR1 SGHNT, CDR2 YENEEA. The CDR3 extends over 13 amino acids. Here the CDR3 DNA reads TGTGCCAGCAGCTCCGGTGTAGGCGAAAAACTGTTTTTT. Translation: CASSSGVGEKLFF.

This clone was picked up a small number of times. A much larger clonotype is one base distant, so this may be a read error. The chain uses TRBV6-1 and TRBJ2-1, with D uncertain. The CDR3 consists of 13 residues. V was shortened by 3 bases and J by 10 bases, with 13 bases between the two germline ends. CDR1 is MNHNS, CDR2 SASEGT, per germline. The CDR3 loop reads CASSEAEHGEQFF. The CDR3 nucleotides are TGTGCCAGCAGTGAGGCGGAACACGGGGAGCAGTTCTTC.

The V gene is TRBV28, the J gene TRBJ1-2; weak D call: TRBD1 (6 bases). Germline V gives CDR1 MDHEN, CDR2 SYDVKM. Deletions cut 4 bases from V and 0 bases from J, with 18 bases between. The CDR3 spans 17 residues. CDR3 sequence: CASSSTTGGTTNYGYTF. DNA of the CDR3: TGTGCCAGCAGTTCCACCACCGGCGGGACAACTAACTATGGCTACACCTTC.

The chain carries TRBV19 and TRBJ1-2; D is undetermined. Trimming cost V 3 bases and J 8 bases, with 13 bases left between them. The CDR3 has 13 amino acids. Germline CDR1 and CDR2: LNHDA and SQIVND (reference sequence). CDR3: CASSIGSGVGYTF. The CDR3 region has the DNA TGTGCCAGTAGTATCGGGTCCGGGGTGGGCTACACCTTC.

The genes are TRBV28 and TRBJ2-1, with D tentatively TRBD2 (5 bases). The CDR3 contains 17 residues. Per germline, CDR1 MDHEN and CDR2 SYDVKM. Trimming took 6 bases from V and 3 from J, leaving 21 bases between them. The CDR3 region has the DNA TGTGCCAGCAGGCCTAGCCCAGGTCGGGTCATCTACAATGAGCAGTTCTTC. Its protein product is CASRPSPGRVIYNEQFF.

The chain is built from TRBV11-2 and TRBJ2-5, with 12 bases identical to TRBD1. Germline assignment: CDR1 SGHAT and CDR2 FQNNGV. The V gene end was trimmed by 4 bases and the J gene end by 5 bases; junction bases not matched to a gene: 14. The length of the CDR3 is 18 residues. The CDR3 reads CASSSGTGGELGWETQYF. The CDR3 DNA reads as TGTGCCAGCAGCTCTGGGACAGGGGGCGAATTGGGGTGGGAGACCCAGTACTTC. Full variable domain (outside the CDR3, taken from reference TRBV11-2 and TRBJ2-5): EAGVAQSPRYKIIEKRQSVAFWCNPISGHATLYWYQQILGQGPKLLIQFQNNGVVDDSQLPKDRFSAERLKGVDSTLKIQPAKLEDSAVYLCASSSGTGGELGWETQYFGPGTRLLVL.

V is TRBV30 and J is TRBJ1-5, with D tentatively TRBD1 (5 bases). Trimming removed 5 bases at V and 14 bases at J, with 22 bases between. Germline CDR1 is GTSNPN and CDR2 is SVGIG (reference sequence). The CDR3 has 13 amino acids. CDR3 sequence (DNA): TGTGCCTGGGGGACGGAACACCCTGGCGTGGAGCATTTT. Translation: CAWGTEHPGVEHF.

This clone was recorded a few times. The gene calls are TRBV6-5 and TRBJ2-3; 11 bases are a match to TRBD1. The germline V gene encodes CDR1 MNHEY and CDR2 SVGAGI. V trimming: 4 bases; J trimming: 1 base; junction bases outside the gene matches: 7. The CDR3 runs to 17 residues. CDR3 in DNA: TGTGCCAGCAGTTCTCCGGGACAGGGGGGGGGCACAGATACGCAGTATTTT. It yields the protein CASSSPGQGGGTDTQYF.

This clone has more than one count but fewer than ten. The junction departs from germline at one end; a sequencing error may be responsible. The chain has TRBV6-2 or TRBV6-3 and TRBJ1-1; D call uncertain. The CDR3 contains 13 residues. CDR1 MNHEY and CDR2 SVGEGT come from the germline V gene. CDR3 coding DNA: TGTGCTAGCAGTCAAGTCGAGGCAGGAGAAGCTTTCTTT. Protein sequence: CASSQVEAGEAFF.

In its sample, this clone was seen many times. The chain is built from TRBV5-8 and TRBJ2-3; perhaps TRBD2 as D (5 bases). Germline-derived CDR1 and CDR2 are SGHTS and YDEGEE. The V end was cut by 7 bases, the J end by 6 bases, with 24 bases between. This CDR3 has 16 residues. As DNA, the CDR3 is TGTGCCAGCGGGCGTGGTTCCGGGTCGGGATGGGATACGCAGTATTTT. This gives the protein CASGRGSGSGWDTQYF.

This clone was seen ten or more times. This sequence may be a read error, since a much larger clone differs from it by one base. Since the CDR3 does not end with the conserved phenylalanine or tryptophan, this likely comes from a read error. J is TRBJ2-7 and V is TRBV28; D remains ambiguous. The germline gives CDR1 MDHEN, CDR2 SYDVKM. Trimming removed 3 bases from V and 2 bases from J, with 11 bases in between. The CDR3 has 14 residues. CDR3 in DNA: TGTGCCAGCAGTTTGTCTGGAGAGGCCTACGAGCAGTACCTC. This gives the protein CASSLSGEAYEQYL.

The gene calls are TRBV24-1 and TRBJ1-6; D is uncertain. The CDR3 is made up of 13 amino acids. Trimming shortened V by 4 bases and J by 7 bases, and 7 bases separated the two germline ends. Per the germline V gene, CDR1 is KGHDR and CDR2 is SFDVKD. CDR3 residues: CATSDTFNSPLHF. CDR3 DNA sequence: TGTGCCACCAGTGACACCTTCAATTCACCCCTCCACTTT.

CDR3 in DNA: TGCGCCAGCAGCCAAGTAGCGGACTACTCCTACGAGCAGTACTTC. Encoded protein: CASSQVADYSYEQYF. The chain is built from TRBV4-3 and TRBJ2-7; the D gene is possibly TRBD2 (6 bases). V was shortened by 1 base and J by 0 bases, with 10 bases between the two germline ends. The V gene's germline CDR1 is LGHNA and CDR2 YSLEER. The CDR3 has 15 amino acids.

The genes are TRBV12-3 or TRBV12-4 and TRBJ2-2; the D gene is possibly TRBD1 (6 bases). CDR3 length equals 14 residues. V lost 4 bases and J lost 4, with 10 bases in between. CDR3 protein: CASSYRVGTGELFF. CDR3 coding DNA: TGTGCCAGCAGTTACAGGGTCGGCACCGGGGAGCTGTTTTTT.

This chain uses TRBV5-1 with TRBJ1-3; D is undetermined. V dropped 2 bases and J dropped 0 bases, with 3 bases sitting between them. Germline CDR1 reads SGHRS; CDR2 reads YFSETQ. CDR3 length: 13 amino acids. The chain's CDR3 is CASSFGSGNTIYF. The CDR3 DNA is TGCGCCAGCAGCTTCGGCTCTGGAAACACCATATATTTT.

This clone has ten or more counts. The CDR3 coding sequence is TGTGCCACCAGCAGAGATAGGAGCGGGAACTCCTACAATGAGCAGTTCTTC. This encodes CATSRDRSGNSYNEQFF. This chain joins TRBV15 and TRBJ2-1; 7 bases agree with TRBD2. The germline CDR1 and CDR2 sequences are LNHNV and YYDKDF (reference sequence). Trimming removed 0 bases from V and 0 bases from J; junction bases left unmatched: 5. The CDR3 consists of 17 residues.

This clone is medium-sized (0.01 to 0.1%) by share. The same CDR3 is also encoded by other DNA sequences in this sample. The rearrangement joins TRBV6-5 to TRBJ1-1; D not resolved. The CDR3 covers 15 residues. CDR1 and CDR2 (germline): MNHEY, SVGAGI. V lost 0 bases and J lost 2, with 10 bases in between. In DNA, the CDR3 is TGTGCCAGCAGTTACTCGGCCCCGGGTAACACTGAAGCTTTCTTT. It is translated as CASSYSAPGNTEAFF.

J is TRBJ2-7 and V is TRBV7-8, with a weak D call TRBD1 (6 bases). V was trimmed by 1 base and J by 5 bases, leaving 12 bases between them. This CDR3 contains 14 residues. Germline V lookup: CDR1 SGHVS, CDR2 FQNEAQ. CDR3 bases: TGTGCCAGCAGCTTAGACAGGGAGTTTGACGAGCAGTACTTC. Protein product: CASSLDREFDEQYF.

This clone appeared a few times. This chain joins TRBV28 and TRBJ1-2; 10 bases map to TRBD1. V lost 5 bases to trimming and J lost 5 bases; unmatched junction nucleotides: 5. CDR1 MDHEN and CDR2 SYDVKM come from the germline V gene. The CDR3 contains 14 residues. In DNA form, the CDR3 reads TGTGCCAGCAGTCCCCGGGACAGGGGATATGGCTACACCTTC. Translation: CASSPRDRGYGYTF.

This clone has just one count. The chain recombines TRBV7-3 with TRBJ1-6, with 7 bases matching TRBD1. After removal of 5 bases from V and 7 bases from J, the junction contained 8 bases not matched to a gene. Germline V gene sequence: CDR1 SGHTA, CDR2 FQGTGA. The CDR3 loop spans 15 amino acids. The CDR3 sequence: CASSQGGRGNSPLHF. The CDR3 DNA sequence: TGTGCCAGCAGCCAGGGGGGACGGGGGAATTCACCCCTCCACTTT.

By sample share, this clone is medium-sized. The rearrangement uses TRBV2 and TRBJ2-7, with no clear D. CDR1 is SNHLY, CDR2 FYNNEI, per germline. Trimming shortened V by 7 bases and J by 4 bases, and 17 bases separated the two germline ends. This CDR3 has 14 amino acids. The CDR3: CASKPWGQAYEQYF. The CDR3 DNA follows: TGTGCCAGCAAACCTTGGGGTCAGGCATACGAGCAGTACTTC.

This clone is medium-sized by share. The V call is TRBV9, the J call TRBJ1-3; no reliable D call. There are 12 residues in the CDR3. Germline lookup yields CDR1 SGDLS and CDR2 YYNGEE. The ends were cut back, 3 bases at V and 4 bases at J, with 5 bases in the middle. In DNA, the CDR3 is TGTGCCAGCAGCGGTTTGGGAAACACCATATATTTT. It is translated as CASSGLGNTIYF.